This is a list of T cell receptor beta chains from one sample in a study of early T cells in non-severe SARS-CoV-2 infection. TCRdb redid the calling of the 5' RACE reads with MiXCR, one entry per CDR3 protein. The sample consists of fewer than 130,000 distinct CDR3 sequences, roughly 13% of them appearing once. Sequencing used whole blood, obtained at baseline. These TCRs come from an adult who was a healthcare worker with PCR-confirmed SARS-CoV-2 infection or an uninfected control (not recorded which). CDR3s include the opening cysteine and the closing phenylalanine or tryptophan. D genes are given only for firm matches. Clone sizes are given selectively: once, few, many, or a class where the clone is expanded.

J gene,D gene,clone size,V gene,CDR3 DNA,CDR3 protein
TRBJ1-5,TRBD1,.,TRBV19,TGTGCCAGTAGTATAGGGGGACAGCATAGCAATCAGCCCCAGCATTTT,CASSIGGQHSNQPQHF
TRBJ2-4,.,.,TRBV5-6,TGTGCCAGCAGCTTACCGACAGGATTAGCCAAAAACATTCGGTACTTC,CASSLPTGLAKNIRYF
TRBJ2-5,TRBD1,.,TRBV7-9,TGTGCCAGCAGCCCCCCGACAGGGGGGGCCCAAGAGACCCAGTACTTC,CASSPPTGGAQETQYF
TRBJ1-4,.,many,TRBV9,TGTGCCAGCAGCGTAGCGACGTATCGAGATGAAAAACTGTTTTTT,CASSVATYRDEKLFF
TRBJ2-3,TRBD2,few,TRBV6-4,TGTGCCAGCAGTGACTCGAGCGGGGGGGCCACAGATACGCAGTATTTT,CASSDSSGGATDTQYF
TRBJ2-1,TRBD1,few,TRBV6-1,TGTGCCAGCGGGGACAGACCGGACAATGAGCAGTTCTTC,CASGDRPDNEQFF
TRBJ2-7,.,few,TRBV12-3/TRBV12-4,TGTGCCAGCAGTTTTGGTTACGAGCAGTACTTC,CASSFGYEQYF
TRBJ1-2,TRBD1,few,TRBV5-1,TGCGCCAGCAGCTATTCTGAGGGACAGGCCTATGGCTACACCTTC,CASSYSEGQAYGYTF
TRBJ1-2,.,few,TRBV10-3,TGTGCCATCAGTGTCGAGGCTAACTATGGCTACACCTTC,CAISVEANYGYTF
TRBJ1-1,.,.,TRBV5-1,TGCGCCAGCAGCTTGGCAGGGGCTTACACTGAAGCTTTCTTT,CASSLAGAYTEAFF
TRBJ2-3,.,.,TRBV4-2,TGTGCCAGCAGCCAATGGACTACAGATACGCAGTATTTT,CASSQWTTDTQYF
TRBJ1-3,TRBD1,.,TRBV2,TGTGCCAGCAGTTCTTCCGGGACAGGCCTCTCTGGAAACACCATATATTTT,CASSSSGTGLSGNTIYF
TRBJ1-6,.,few,TRBV30,TGTGCCTGGAGTACTTCAGTACGGTCACCCCTCCACTTT,CAWSTSVRSPLHF
TRBJ2-7,TRBD2,.,TRBV5-1,TGCGCCAGCAGCTCGAGCGGGGCAGGGTACTACGAGCAGTACTTC,CASSSSGAGYYEQYF
TRBJ2-1,.,.,TRBV20-1,TGCAGTGCTAGAGATATGGAGCTAGGGCAGTTCTTC,CSARDMELGQFF
TRBJ1-3,.,many,TRBV29-1,TGCAGCGTGAGTAACAGGGCTGGAAACACCATATATTTT,CSVSNRAGNTIYF
TRBJ1-1,.,.,TRBV20-1,TGCAGTGCTAGAGCGGGGGGCGAAAAGAACACTGAAGCTTTCTTT,CSARAGGEKNTEAFF
TRBJ2-1,TRBD2,few,TRBV7-2,TGTGCCAGCAGCTCGTCTAGCGGGAGTTCTGAGCAGTTCTTC,CASSSSSGSSEQFF
TRBJ1-6,.,.,TRBV11-2,TGTGCCAGCAGCACCCGGACAGTCGTCCTCCATAATTCACCCCTCCACTTT,CASSTRTVVLHNSPLHF
TRBJ1-2,.,few,TRBV7-9,TGTGCCAGCAGCTTAGAAACAGCCCAGGGGACCTTC,CASSLETAQGTF
TRBJ2-3,TRBD2,.,TRBV11-2,TGTGCCAGCAGCCCCGGGACTAGCGGAAACACAGATACGCAGTATTTT,CASSPGTSGNTDTQYF
TRBJ2-3,TRBD2,few,TRBV5-6,TGTGCCAGCAGCCCGGACGGGGGGACTAGCGGTTTCACAGATACGCAGTATTTT,CASSPDGGTSGFTDTQYF
TRBJ2-7,TRBD1,.,TRBV7-9,TGTGCCAGCAGCCCTTCTTACGACAGGGGATTCCCCCGCGAGCAGTACTTC,CASSPSYDRGFPREQYF
TRBJ1-4,.,.,TRBV30,TGTGCCTGGAGTGTGAATAAGGGGGGGCATGAAAAACTGTTTTTT,CAWSVNKGGHEKLFF
TRBJ1-6,.,many,TRBV6-5,TGTGCCAGCAGGATAGGACTCAATTCACCCCTCCACTTT,CASRIGLNSPLHF
TRBJ2-3,.,.,TRBV7-2,TGTGCCAGCAGCTTAGACTCCCCCGCAGATACGCAGTATTTT,CASSLDSPADTQYF
TRBJ2-7,.,.,TRBV7-9,TGTGCCAGCAGCTACGGACAGAGGGGGACCGATTACGAGCAGTACTTC,CASSYGQRGTDYEQYF
TRBJ2-5,.,few,TRBV12-3/TRBV12-4,TGTGCCAGCAGTTCCTGGAACACAGAGACCCAGTACTTC,CASSSWNTETQYF
TRBJ2-1,TRBD2,medium-sized,TRBV29-1,TGCAGCGTTGGGACTAGCAATGAGCAGTTCTTC,CSVGTSNEQFF
TRBJ1-1,.,.,TRBV18,TGTGCCAGCTCACCAGAGTATGTCCAGAACACTGAAGCTTTCTTT,CASSPEYVQNTEAFF
TRBJ2-7,TRBD1,many,TRBV5-1,TGCGCCAGCAGCCAAACCGGGACAGCAGTCTCCTACGAGCAGTACTTC,CASSQTGTAVSYEQYF
TRBJ1-1,.,few,TRBV2,TGTGCCAGCAAGCAGGACTGGAACACTGAAGCTTTCTTT,CASKQDWNTEAFF
TRBJ2-7,.,few,TRBV18,TGTGCCAGCTCCCCCGTCAACCAGGGGGGCGAGCAGTACTTC,CASSPVNQGGEQYF
TRBJ2-7,TRBD2,many,TRBV7-3,TGTGCCAGCAGCCTCACTGGAGCGGGAGAGCAGTACTTC,CASSLTGAGEQYF
TRBJ1-1,.,.,TRBV21-1,TGTGCCAGCAGCCTTCAAGGGGGTAGGGGAGGCACTGAAGCTTTCTTT,CASSLQGGRGGTEAFF
TRBJ2-1,TRBD2,.,TRBV28,TGTGCCAGCAGTTTTGCCGAGCGGGAGTTCTCTACCTACAATGAGCAGTTCTTC,CASSFAEREFSTYNEQFF
TRBJ1-5,.,few,TRBV6-1,TGTGCCAGCAGGGACAATCAGCCCCAGCATTTT,CASRDNQPQHF
TRBJ1-1,.,few,TRBV30,TGTGCCTGGAGTTCGGCGGAGAACACTGAAGCTTTCTTT,CAWSSAENTEAFF
TRBJ2-5,.,few,TRBV5-1,TGCGCCAGCAGCTTGGCATTCCAAGAGACCCAGTACTTC,CASSLAFQETQYF
TRBJ2-7,TRBD2,many,TRBV12-3/TRBV12-4,TGTGCCAGCAGCCCGGGACTAGCGAGCTCCTACGAGCAGTACTTC,CASSPGLASSYEQYF
TRBJ2-5,.,once,TRBV21-1,TGTGCCAGCAACCCGGCCGGACCCCAAGAGACCCAGTACTTC,CASNPAGPQETQYF
TRBJ2-6,TRBD1,.,TRBV20-1,TGCAGTGCAACGGACAGGGACACTGGGGCCAACGTCCTGACTTTC,CSATDRDTGANVLTF